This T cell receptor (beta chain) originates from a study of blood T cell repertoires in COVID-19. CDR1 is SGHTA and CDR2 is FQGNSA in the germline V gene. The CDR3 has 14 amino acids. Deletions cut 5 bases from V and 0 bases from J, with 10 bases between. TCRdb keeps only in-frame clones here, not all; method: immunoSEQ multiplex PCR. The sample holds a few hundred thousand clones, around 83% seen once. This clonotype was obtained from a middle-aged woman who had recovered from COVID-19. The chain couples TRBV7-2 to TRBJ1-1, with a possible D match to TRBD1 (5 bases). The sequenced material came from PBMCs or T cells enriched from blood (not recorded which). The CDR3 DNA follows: TGTGCCAGCAGCCCGGACACCTTGAACACTGAAGCTTTCTTT. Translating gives CASSPDTLNTEAFF.